These T cell receptor beta chains were read from a single sample in a study of OX40 agonist ivuxolimab in advanced cancers. TCRdb's table, derived via immunoSEQ multiplex PCR, lists solely in-frame clones and lacks some. Of about 16,000 clones in the sample, 76% are singletons; the top ten hold under 55%. Here the sequenced sample was CD4+ or CD8+ T cells sorted from blood, taken in a trial of the OX40 agonist ivuxolimab. These receptors were taken from an adult with an advanced solid tumor such as melanoma, head and neck, liver or kidney cancer. Each CDR3 is given with its conserved first and last residue. Each record gives: D gene, V gene, clone size, J gene, CDR3 protein, CDR3 DNA. D genes are given only for firm matches. Clone size appears in some rows only: once, few, many, or a class for an expanded clone.

D: -; V: TRBV5-4; size: -; J: TRBJ2-4; CDR3: CASSLAGTREYF; DNA: TGTGCCAGCAGCTTGGCCGGGACCCGGGAGTACTTC
D: -; V: TRBV9; size: -; J: TRBJ1-1; CDR3: CASSPQGREAFF; DNA: TGTGCCAGCAGCCCACAGGGACGTGAAGCTTTCTTT
D: -; V: TRBV7-9; size: -; J: TRBJ1-1; CDR3: CASTPLAGATEAFF; DNA: TGTGCCAGCACCCCACTAGCTGGGGCCACTGAAGCTTTCTTT
D: -; V: TRBV9; size: -; J: TRBJ2-1; CDR3: CASSGRGDEQFF; DNA: TGTGCCAGCAGCGGAAGGGGGGATGAGCAGTTCTTC
D: -; V: TRBV14; size: -; J: TRBJ2-1; CDR3: CASSLRAVDEQFF; DNA: TGTGCCAGCAGCCTACGGGCCGTCGATGAGCAGTTCTTC
D: TRBD2; V: TRBV7-9; size: -; J: TRBJ2-1; CDR3: CASSLVLAGVEQFF; DNA: TGTGCCAGCAGCTTAGTCCTAGCGGGAGTTGAGCAGTTCTTC
D: TRBD1; V: TRBV19; size: -; J: TRBJ1-4; CDR3: CASSPRTGTINEKLFF; DNA: TGTGCCAGTAGTCCCAGGACAGGGACGATTAATGAGAAACTGTTTTTT
D: TRBD1; V: TRBV29-1; size: few; J: TRBJ1-1; CDR3: CSVEKTGFGEAFF; DNA: TGCAGCGTTGAGAAGACAGGGTTCGGTGAAGCTTTCTTT
D: TRBD1; V: TRBV7-9; size: once; J: TRBJ2-7; CDR3: CASARDSSYEQYF; DNA: TGTGCCAGCGCCCGGGACAGCTCCTACGAGCAGTACTTC
D: -; V: TRBV9; size: -; J: TRBJ2-5; CDR3: CASSVEGERETQYF; DNA: TGTGCCAGCAGCGTAGAGGGGGAAAGAGAGACCCAGTACTTC
D: -; V: TRBV7-9; size: -; J: TRBJ2-7; CDR3: CASSFYLDSSGTYEQYF; DNA: TGTGCCAGCAGCTTCTACCTCGACTCCTCGGGGACCTACGAGCAGTACTTC
D: -; V: TRBV10-1; size: -; J: TRBJ2-3; CDR3: CASSEKVLGGYTDTQYF; DNA: TGCGCCAGCAGTGAGAAGGTGTTGGGGGGCTACACAGATACGCAGTATTTT
D: -; V: TRBV29-1; size: -; J: TRBJ1-4; CDR3: CSVELQGLNEKLFF; DNA: TGCAGCGTTGAACTCCAGGGGCTTAATGAAAAACTGTTTTTT
D: TRBD1; V: TRBV27; size: -; J: TRBJ1-1; CDR3: CASKRRGQTPMNTEAFF; DNA: TGTGCCAGCAAGCGGAGGGGGCAGACCCCCATGAACACTGAAGCTTTCTTT
D: -; V: TRBV7-9; size: -; J: TRBJ2-7; CDR3: CASSQPAEGYEQYF; DNA: TGTGCCAGCAGTCAACCTGCGGAGGGGTACGAGCAGTACTTC
D: -; V: TRBV11-1; size: -; J: TRBJ1-1; CDR3: CASSAPTGTFF; DNA: TGTGCCAGCAGCGCCCCTACAGGGACTTTCTTT
D: -; V: TRBV10-3; size: -; J: TRBJ2-1; CDR3: CAISEIAHLPYNEQFF; DNA: TGTGCCATCAGTGAAATAGCACATCTCCCCTACAATGAGCAGTTCTTC
D: -; V: TRBV27; size: -; J: TRBJ2-2; CDR3: CASSLPPGELFF; DNA: TGTGCCAGCAGTTTACCCCCCGGGGAGCTGTTTTTT
D: -; V: TRBV21-1; size: -; J: TRBJ1-1; CDR3: CASSLRGQSNTEAFF; DNA: TGTGCCAGCAGCTTGAGGGGCCAGTCGAACACTGAAGCTTTCTTT
D: -; V: TRBV9; size: -; J: TRBJ1-2; CDR3: CASSVVDTYGYTF; DNA: TGTGCCAGCAGCGTAGTGGACACCTATGGCTACACCTTC
D: -; V: TRBV11-2; size: -; J: TRBJ1-1; CDR3: CASSSFQGLEGTEAFF; DNA: TGTGCCAGCAGCTCATTCCAGGGGCTGGAAGGCACTGAAGCTTTCTTT
D: -; V: TRBV6-1; size: -; J: TRBJ2-3; CDR3: CASSDPLLALRTDTQYF; DNA: TGTGCCAGCAGTGACCCCCTACTAGCTCTCAGGACAGATACGCAGTATTTT
D: -; V: TRBV4-3; size: few; J: TRBJ2-7; CDR3: CASSPQEGPSYEQYF; DNA: TGCGCCAGCAGCCCCCAGGAAGGGCCCTCCTACGAGCAGTACTTC
D: -; V: TRBV5-6; size: few; J: TRBJ1-2; CDR3: CASSLAAVPKSYTF; DNA: TGTGCCAGCAGCTTGGCAGCGGTCCCCAAAAGCTACACCTTC
D: -; V: TRBV9; size: -; J: TRBJ1-4; CDR3: CASSATASNEKLFF; DNA: TGTGCCAGCAGCGCGACAGCCTCTAATGAAAAACTGTTTTTT
D: -; V: TRBV9; size: -; J: TRBJ2-1; CDR3: CASSAPRGTSPYNEQFF; DNA: TGTGCCAGCAGTGCTCCCCGCGGGACAAGCCCATACAATGAGCAGTTCTTC
D: -; V: TRBV4-3; size: -; J: TRBJ2-4; CDR3: CASSQEGIGANIQYF; DNA: TGCGCCAGCAGCCAAGAGGGGATAGGGGCAAACATTCAGTACTTC
D: -; V: TRBV4-3; size: -; J: TRBJ2-1; CDR3: CASSLDRSSYNEQFF; DNA: TGCGCCAGCAGCCTGGATCGTAGCTCCTACAATGAGCAGTTCTTC
D: TRBD2; V: TRBV5-6; size: -; J: TRBJ2-5; CDR3: CASLRASGTTREETQYF; DNA: TGTGCCAGCCTCCGGGCTAGCGGTACAACCAGGGAAGAGACCCAGTACTTC
D: -; V: TRBV7-2; size: -; J: TRBJ2-5; CDR3: CASSSVVEWQETQYF; DNA: TGTGCCAGCAGCTCCGTTGTAGAGTGGCAAGAGACCCAGTACTTC
D: -; V: TRBV11-1; size: -; J: TRBJ1-3; CDR3: CASSLWGTGNTIYF; DNA: TGTGCCAGCAGCCTCTGGGGGACTGGAAACACCATATATTTT
D: TRBD1; V: TRBV5-1; size: -; J: TRBJ2-7; CDR3: CASSPRTGGLGEQYF; DNA: TGCGCCAGCAGCCCCCGGACAGGGGGCTTAGGGGAGCAGTACTTC
D: -; V: TRBV10-1; size: medium-sized; J: TRBJ1-1; CDR3: CASSERVELNEAFF; DNA: TGCGCCAGCAGTGAGCGGGTGGAATTGAATGAAGCTTTCTTT
D: TRBD1; V: TRBV4-1; size: -; J: TRBJ2-7; CDR3: CASSQDPPQGAYEQYF; DNA: TGCGCCAGCAGCCAGGACCCGCCACAGGGGGCCTACGAGCAGTACTTC
D: TRBD2; V: TRBV7-2; size: -; J: TRBJ2-7; CDR3: CASSPGTSGGEQYF; DNA: TGTGCCAGCAGCCCCGGGACTAGCGGGGGGGAGCAGTACTTC
D: -; V: TRBV7-9; size: few; J: TRBJ1-5; CDR3: CASSPDTQGFGDQPQHF; DNA: TGTGCCAGCAGCCCCGACACACAGGGATTTGGGGATCAGCCCCAGCATTTT
D: -; V: TRBV4-3; size: medium-sized; J: TRBJ1-6; CDR3: CASSQDRVLNSPLHF; DNA: TGCGCCAGCAGCCAGGACCGGGTCCTAAATTCACCCCTCCACTTT
D: TRBD2; V: TRBV4-3; size: -; J: TRBJ2-7; CDR3: CASSQGAGGVYEQYF; DNA: TGCGCCAGCAGCCAAGGCGCGGGGGGGGTGTACGAGCAGTACTTC
D: TRBD2; V: TRBV28; size: once; J: TRBJ2-4; CDR3: CARLLAGGDLAKNIQYF; DNA: TGTGCCAGACTACTAGCGGGGGGGGACCTAGCCAAAAACATTCAGTACTTC
D: TRBD2; V: TRBV9; size: few; J: TRBJ2-3; CDR3: CASSLGGGSTDTQYF; DNA: TGTGCCAGCAGCTTGGGGGGGGGTAGCACAGATACGCAGTATTTT
D: -; V: TRBV20-1; size: -; J: TRBJ2-1; CDR3: CSAREAREQFF; DNA: TGCAGTGCTAGGGAAGCCAGGGAGCAGTTCTTC
D: TRBD2; V: TRBV6-4; size: medium-sized; J: TRBJ2-3; CDR3: CASSDSGGATDTQYF; DNA: TGTGCCAGCAGTGACAGCGGGGGGGCCACAGATACGCAGTATTTT